This TCR beta chain was sequenced in a study of beta chain features in type 1 diabetes (dated by TCRdb to the late 2010s). Background on the whole study: Patients and healthy donors did not differ in mean age, gender distribution, total cell number or subset yield. Regulatory and stem cell-like memory subsets were isolated from only 8 patients and about 8 healthy donors, whereas naive and central memory subsets came from all 30 or so donors. Across all samples, some 110,000,000 sorted cells were examined, and cell number per subset correlated strongly with RNA yield. In the study, TCRB repertoires of sorted circulating CD4+ T cell subsets from recently diagnosed type 1 diabetes patients were compared with those of matched healthy donors. Beyond this particular receptor, the publication reports: In all four CD4+ subsets, TCRB CDR3 length was moderately but significantly shorter in type 1 diabetes patients. PCR might favor shorter templates, but patient and control samples were amplified and corrected together, so any skew would affect both groups equally. Because the HLA sub-analyses included only small numbers of individuals, any influence of HLA type on TCRB rearrangement was left unresolved. Naive, central memory and regulatory TCRB repertoires appeared to be more alike among patients than among healthy donors. Because cDNA rather than genomic DNA was sequenced, highly expressing activated cells could have been over-represented, although no difference in activation and CD3 levels was found between groups. At VDJ recombination sites, type 1 diabetes patients had fewer insertions and more deleted nucleotides, which implies abnormalities in thymic rearrangement.

The entire amount of isolated RNA was reverse transcribed using the High Capacity cDNA Reverse Transcription Kit, so the sequenced TCRB transcripts were expressed ones. Deep immunoSEQ sequencing was performed on naive, central memory and regulatory T cell samples, with an average of roughly 3.3 million total reads per sample. Sorted cells were lysed in RLT buffer and RNA was extracted with DNase-treated RNeasy Micro or Mini kits, depending on cell number. To prevent cross-contamination, each cell subset was processed individually, whereas patient and healthy donor samples were processed jointly. Using the immunoSEQ multiplex PCR, TCRB sequences were amplified from cDNA into 87-bp fragments spanning the CDR3 region. Amplicons were sequenced on the Illumina HiSeq platform. Per the source publication's procedure: Synthetic template baselines were used to correct PCR bias computationally, reads within Hamming distance 2 were collapsed, and singletons that could not be merged were discarded. Reads were aligned against IMGT so that V, D and J genes, CDR3 length and insertions or deletions at six rearrangement sites could be assigned. Within each subset, clonotype counts were normalized to sorted cell number, after which true diversity and Gini coefficients were computed with the tcR R package. The overlap coefficient, calculated on TCRB nucleotide sequences, was used to measure repertoire sharing. Out-of-frame TCRB sequences from naive cells were analyzed as a proxy for the pre-selection repertoire. As stored in TCRdb, this immuneACCESS dataset retains in-frame rearrangements with V and J assigned. A fraction of the clones does not appear; measured against another copy, unresolved V genes explain less than half of the discrepancy, and the remainder lacks a known reason. The DNA was the basis for D and trimming; V, J and clone size are from that table. The sample table contains fewer than 900,000 clones; only one count was recorded for roughly 17% of them. The ten largest clones capture about 0.025% of the sample.

The germline V gene (reference sequence) supplies CDR1 DFQATT and CDR2 SNEGSKA. The junction shows trimming of 6 bases on V and 6 bases on J, plus 6 bases between the germline ends. Its CDR3 holds 10 amino acids, cysteine through phenylalanine. Of the read, only the CDR3 DNA is kept; its 30 bases are in frame from base 1. Worth noting for this clone: Its binding antigen is unknown. One base away there is no much larger clone; base qualities are not given.

Each donor gave one peripheral blood draw, roughly 0.11 L on average, collected into heparinised tubes. A BD FACSAria II was used to sort naive, central memory, regulatory and stem cell-like memory CD4+ T cells with a panel that included CD45RO, CCR7, CD25, CD127, CD95 and CD27. All sorted populations exceeded 95% purity. PBMCs were separated immediately by Lymphoprep density gradient centrifugation and were stained directly, without being cultured. To minimize batch effects, samples were stained and sorted in pairs, one healthy donor with one patient per experiment. The chain links TRBV20-1 with TRBJ1-5, with the D gene call left open. Input material: naive CD4+ T cells from blood. What this sample's cell subset or site label stands for: true naive CD4+ T cells. This clonotype was sampled from a young woman in good health. The DNA reads as follows: TGCAGTGCCGGGTTTCAGCCCCAGCATTTT. The translation is CSAGFQPQHF.